This TCR beta chain is from a study of glioma-infiltrating T cells. TCR alpha and beta CDR3 regions were amplified from RNA using iRepertoire nested multiplex PCR. Tissue mRNA or PBMC total RNA, roughly 90-450 ng, went into one-step reverse transcription and amplification. TCRdb recomputed calls from the multiplex PCR reads with MiXCR, one row per CDR3 protein. There are roughly 190,000 distinct CDR3 sequences in the sample; about 32% occur only once, and 20% to 25% lies in the top ten. This clonotype was seen at least ten times. The antigen is not known. Germline V gives CDR1 SNHLY, CDR2 FYNNEI. There are 14 residues in the CDR3. Trimming took off 4 bases at V and 1 base at J, with 11 bases between the two ends. Overall study results and limits: Only very few CDR3 sequences appeared in both tissue and blood. Non-neoplastic patients had below-expected tissue-blood divergence, while all gliomas exceeded expectation.

The receptor's source is a human donor with low-grade glioma or glioblastoma, undergoing nonglioma brain surgery, or in good health (not recorded which). Sequenced material: glioma tissue, nonneoplastic brain tissue, or PBMCs (not recorded which). This chain uses TRBV2 with TRBJ2-7, with D possibly being TRBD2 (5 bases). The CDR3 spells CASSARTSSYEQYF. CDR3 nucleotides: TGTGCCAGCAGTGCGAGGACTTCTTCCTACGAGCAGTACTTC.